This T cell receptor (beta chain) was identified in a study of blood T cell repertoires in COVID-19. In the study overall: COVID-19 samples from acute and convalescent phases originated in the United States, Italy and Spain. Sources were T cells, B-cell-depleted T cells, or PBMCs; the material itself was cDNA or gDNA.

Here immunoSEQ multiplex PCR was the method, and the copy in TCRdb shows in-frame clones only, minus some. The table lists hundreds of thousands of clones, about 90% of them singletons. The CDR3 has 14 residues. Germline trimming cut 5 bases from V and 5 bases from J; bases unmatched to any gene: 5. The germline CDR1 and CDR2 sequences are ENHRY and SYGVKD. Sequencing was done on a sample of peripheral blood. The receptor comes from a woman aged 18 to 35 who had recovered from COVID-19. The J gene is TRBJ1-1, the V gene TRBV10-3, with TRBD1 matching over 10 bases. CDR3 in amino acids: CAISRQGAGTEAFF. CDR3 sequence (DNA): TGTGCCATCAGTCGACAGGGGGCGGGAACTGAAGCTTTCTTT.